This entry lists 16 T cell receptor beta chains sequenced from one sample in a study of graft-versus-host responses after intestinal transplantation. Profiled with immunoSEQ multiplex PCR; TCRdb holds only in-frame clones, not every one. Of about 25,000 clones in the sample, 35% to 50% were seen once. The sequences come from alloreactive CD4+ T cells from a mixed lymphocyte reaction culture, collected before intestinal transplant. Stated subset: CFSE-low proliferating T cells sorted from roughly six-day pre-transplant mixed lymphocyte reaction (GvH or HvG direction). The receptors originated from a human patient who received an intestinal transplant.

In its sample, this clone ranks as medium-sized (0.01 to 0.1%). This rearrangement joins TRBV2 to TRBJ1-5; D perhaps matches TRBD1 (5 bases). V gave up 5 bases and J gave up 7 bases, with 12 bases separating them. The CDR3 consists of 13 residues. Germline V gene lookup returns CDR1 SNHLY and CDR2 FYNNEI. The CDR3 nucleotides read TGTGCCAGCAGTAGGACAAAGATGCAGCCCCAGCATTTT. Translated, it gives CASSRTKMQPQHF. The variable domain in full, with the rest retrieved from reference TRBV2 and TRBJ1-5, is EPEVTQTPSHQVTQMGQEVILRCVPISNHLYFYWYRQILGQKVEFLVSFYNNEISEKSEIFDDQFSVERPDGSNFTLKIRSTKLEDSAMYFCASSRTKMQPQHFGDGTRLSIL.

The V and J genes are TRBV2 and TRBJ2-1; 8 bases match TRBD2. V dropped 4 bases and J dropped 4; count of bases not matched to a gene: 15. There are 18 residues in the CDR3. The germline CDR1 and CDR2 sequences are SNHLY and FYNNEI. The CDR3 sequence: CASSAAVGSGALYNEQFF. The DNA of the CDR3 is TGTGCCAGCAGTGCGGCGGTCGGTAGCGGGGCCCTTTACAATGAGCAGTTCTTC.

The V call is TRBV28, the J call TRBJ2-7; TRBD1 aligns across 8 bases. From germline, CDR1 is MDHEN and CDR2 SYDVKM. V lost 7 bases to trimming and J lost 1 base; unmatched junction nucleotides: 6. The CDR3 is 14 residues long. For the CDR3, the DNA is TGTGCCAGCAATCCAGGGGGCAAATCCTACGAGCAGTACTTC. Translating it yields CASNPGGKSYEQYF.

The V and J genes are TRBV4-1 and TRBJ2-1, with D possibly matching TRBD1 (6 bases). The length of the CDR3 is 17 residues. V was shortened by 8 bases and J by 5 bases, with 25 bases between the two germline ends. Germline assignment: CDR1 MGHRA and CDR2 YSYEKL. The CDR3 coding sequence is TGCGCCAGCTCCCCAAGATTTATAGGGGGAAAAAACAATGAGCAGTTCTTC. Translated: CASSPRFIGGKNNEQFF.

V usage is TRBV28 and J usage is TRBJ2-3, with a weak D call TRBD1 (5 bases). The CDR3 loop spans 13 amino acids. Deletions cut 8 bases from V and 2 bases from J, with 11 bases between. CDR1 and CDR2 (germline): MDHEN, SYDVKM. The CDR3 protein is CASSDTLTDTQYF. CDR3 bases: TGTGCCAGCTCGGACACCCTCACAGATACGCAGTATTTT.

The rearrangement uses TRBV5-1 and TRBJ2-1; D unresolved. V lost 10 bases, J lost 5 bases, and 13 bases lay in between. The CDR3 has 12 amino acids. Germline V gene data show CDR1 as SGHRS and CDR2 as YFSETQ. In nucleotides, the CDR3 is TGCGCCGCTAAGACGAGGCACAATGAGCAGTTCTTC. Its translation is CAAKTRHNEQFF.

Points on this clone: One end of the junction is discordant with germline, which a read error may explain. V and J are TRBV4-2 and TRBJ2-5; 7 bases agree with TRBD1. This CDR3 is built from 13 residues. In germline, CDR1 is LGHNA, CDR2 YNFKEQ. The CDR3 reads CASSQDYWTGLNF. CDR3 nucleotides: TGTGCCAGCAGCCAAGATTATTGGACAGGTTTGAACTTC.

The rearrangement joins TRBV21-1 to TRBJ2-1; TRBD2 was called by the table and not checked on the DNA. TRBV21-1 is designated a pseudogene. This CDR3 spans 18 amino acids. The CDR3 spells CASSNRASVRSSYNEQFF. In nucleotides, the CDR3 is TGTGCCAGCAGCAATCGGGCTAGCGTCCGCAGCTCCTACAATGAGCAGTTCTTC.

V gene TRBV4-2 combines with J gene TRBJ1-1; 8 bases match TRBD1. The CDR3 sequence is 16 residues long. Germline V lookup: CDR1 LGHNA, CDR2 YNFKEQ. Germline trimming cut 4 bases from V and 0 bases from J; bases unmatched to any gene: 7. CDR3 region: CASSLLTGAMNTEAFF. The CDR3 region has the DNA TGTGCCAGCAGCCTCCTGACAGGGGCCATGAACACTGAAGCTTTCTTT.

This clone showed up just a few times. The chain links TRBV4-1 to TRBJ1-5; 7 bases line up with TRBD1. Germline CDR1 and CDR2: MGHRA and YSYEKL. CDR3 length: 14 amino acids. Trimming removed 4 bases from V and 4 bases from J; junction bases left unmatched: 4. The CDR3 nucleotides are TGCGCCAGCAGCCGGGACAGTCAGAATCAGCCCCAGCATTTT. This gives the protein CASSRDSQNQPQHF.

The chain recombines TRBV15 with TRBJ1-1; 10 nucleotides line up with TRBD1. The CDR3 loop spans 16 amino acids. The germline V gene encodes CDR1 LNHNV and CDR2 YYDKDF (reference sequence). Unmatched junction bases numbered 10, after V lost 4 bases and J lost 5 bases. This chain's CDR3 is CATSNRDRGLGTEAFF. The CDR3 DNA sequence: TGTGCCACCAGCAATAGGGACAGGGGATTAGGGACTGAAGCTTTCTTT.

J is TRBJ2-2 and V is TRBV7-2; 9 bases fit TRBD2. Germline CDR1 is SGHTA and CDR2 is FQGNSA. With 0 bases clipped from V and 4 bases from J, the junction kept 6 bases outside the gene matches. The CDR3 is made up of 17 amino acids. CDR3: CASSLARASGATGELFF. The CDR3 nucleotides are TGTGCCAGCAGCTTAGCGCGGGCTAGCGGGGCCACCGGGGAGCTGTTTTTT.

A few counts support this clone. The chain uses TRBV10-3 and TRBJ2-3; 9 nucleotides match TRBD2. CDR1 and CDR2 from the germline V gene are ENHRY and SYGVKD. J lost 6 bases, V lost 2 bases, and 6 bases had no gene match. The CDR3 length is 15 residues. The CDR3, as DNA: TGTGCCATCAGTGAGGGCGGGGGGGCAGTCGATACGCAGTATTTT. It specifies CAISEGGGAVDTQYF.

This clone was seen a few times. CDR3 loop: CASRQRGGTNEKLFF. The CDR3 nucleotides read TGTGCCAGCAGACAGAGGGGGGGGACTAATGAAAAACTGTTTTTT. The genes are TRBV6-5 and TRBJ1-4, with D possibly being TRBD1 (6 bases). The germline V gene encodes CDR1 MNHEY and CDR2 SVGAGI. Trimming stripped 6 bases from V and 2 bases from J, with 13 bases between. The CDR3 is 15 residues long.

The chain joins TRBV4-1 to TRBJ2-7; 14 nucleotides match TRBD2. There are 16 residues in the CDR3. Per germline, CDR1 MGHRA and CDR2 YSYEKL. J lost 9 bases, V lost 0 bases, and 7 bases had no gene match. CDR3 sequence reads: CASSQDPGLAGAVQYF. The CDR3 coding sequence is TGCGCCAGCAGCCAAGATCCGGGACTAGCGGGAGCTGTGCAGTACTTC.

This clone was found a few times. CDR3 in DNA: TGTGCCAGCAGCCAAGCGGTGAGGGTCCTCATCGATACGCAGTATTTT. Its translation: CASSQAVRVLIDTQYF. The chain combines TRBV4-2 with TRBJ2-3, with D possibly TRBD2 on 5 matching bases. There are 16 residues in the CDR3. Between the trimmed V and J ends, which lost 1 base and 6 bases, there was a span of 17 bases. Looked up from germline, CDR1 is LGHNA and CDR2 is YNFKEQ.